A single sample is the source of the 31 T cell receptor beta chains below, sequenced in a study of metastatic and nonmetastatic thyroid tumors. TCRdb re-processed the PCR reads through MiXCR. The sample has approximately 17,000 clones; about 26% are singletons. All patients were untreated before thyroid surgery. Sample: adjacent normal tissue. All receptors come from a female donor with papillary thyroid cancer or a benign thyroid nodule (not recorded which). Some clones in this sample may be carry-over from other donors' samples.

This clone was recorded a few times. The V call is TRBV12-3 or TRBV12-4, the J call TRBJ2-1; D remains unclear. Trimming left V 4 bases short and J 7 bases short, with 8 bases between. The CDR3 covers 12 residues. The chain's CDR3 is CASSSVDNEQFF. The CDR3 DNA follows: TGTGCCAGCAGTTCCGTGGATAATGAGCAGTTCTTC.

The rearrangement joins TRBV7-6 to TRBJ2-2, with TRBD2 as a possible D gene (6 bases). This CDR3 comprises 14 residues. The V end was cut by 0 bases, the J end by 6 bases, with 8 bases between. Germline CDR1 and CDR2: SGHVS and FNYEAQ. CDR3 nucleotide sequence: TGTGCCAGCAGCTTAGCGGCGGGATCCGGGGAGCTGTTTTTT. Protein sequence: CASSLAAGSGELFF.

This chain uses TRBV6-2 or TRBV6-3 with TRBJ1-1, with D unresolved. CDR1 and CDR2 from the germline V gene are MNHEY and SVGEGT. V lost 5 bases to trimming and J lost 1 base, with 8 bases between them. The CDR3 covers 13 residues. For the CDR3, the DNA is TGTGCCAGCAGTCCCTCAGGGAACACTGAAGCTTTCTTT. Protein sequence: CASSPSGNTEAFF.

CDR3 bases: TGTGCCAGCAGCTTGGCGGTTAGCGGCCTCAATGAGCAGTTCTTC. Protein sequence: CASSLAVSGLNEQFF. J is TRBJ2-1 and V is TRBV5-6, with TRBD2 as a possible D gene (6 bases). Germline assignment: CDR1 SGHDT and CDR2 YYEEEE. V was pared by 0 bases and J by 6 bases, with 13 bases between. There are 15 residues in the CDR3.

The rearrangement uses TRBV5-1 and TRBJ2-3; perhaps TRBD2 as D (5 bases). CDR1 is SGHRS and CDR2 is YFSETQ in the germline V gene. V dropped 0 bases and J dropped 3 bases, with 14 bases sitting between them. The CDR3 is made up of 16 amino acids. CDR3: CASSLEEALRTDTQYF. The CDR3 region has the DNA TGCGCCAGCAGCTTGGAGGAGGCCCTTAGGACAGATACGCAGTATTTT.

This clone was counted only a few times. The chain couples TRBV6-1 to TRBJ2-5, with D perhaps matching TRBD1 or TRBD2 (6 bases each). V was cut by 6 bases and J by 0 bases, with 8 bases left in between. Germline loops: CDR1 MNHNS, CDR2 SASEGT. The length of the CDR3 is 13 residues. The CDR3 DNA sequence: TGTGCCAGCAGGGGGGGCTACCAAGAGACCCAGTACTTC. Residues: CASRGGYQETQYF.

The CDR3 nucleotides read TGTGCCAGCAGCTTAGAACAGACTAGCGACGGGGAGCTGTTTTTT. Translated: CASSLEQTSDGELFF. V gene TRBV11-1 combines with J gene TRBJ2-2, with TRBD2 matching over 8 bases. After removal of 1 base from V and 7 bases from J, the junction contained 5 bases not matched to a gene. The CDR3 runs to 15 residues. Germline V gene lookup returns CDR1 SGHAT and CDR2 FQDESV (reference sequence).

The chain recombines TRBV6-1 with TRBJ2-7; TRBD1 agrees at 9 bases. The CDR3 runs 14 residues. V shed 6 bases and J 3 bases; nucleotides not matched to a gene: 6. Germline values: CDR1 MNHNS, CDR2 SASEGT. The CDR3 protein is CASSNPGQGYEQYF. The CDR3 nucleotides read TGTGCCAGCAGCAATCCGGGACAGGGCTACGAGCAGTACTTC.

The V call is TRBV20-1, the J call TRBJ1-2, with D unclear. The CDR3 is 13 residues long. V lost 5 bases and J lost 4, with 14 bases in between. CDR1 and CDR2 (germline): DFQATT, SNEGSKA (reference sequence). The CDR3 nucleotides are TGCAGTGCTTTGGGAGACGGACGCTATGGCTACACCTTC. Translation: CSALGDGRYGYTF.

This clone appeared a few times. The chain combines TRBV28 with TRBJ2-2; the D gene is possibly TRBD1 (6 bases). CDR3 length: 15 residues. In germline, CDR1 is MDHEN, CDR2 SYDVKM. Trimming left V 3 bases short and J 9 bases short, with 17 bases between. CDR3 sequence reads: CASSFGGQSSRELFF. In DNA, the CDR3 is TGTGCCAGCAGTTTTGGAGGACAGTCCTCAAGGGAGCTGTTTTTT.

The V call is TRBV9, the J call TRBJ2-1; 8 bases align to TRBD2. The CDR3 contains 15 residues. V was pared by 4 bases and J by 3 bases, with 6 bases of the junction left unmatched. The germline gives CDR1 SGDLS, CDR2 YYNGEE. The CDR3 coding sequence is TGTGCCAGCAGCCAAACGGGACTAGGCTACAATGAGCAGTTCTTC. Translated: CASSQTGLGYNEQFF.

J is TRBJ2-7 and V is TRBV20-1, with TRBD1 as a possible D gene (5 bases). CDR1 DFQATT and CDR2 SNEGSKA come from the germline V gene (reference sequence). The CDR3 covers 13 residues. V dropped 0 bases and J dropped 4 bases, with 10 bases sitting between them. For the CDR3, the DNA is TGCAGTGCTAGAGAATCCAGGGCATACGAGCAGTACTTC. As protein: CSARESRAYEQYF.

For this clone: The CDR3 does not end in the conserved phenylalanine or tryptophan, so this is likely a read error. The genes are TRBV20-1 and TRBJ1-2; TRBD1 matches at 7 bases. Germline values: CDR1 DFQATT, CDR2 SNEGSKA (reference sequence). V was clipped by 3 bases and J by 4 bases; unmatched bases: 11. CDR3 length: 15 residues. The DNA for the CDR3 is TGCAGTGCTAGCGGGACAGCCCGACTAGGCTATGGCTACACCTCC. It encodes CSASGTARLGYGYTS.

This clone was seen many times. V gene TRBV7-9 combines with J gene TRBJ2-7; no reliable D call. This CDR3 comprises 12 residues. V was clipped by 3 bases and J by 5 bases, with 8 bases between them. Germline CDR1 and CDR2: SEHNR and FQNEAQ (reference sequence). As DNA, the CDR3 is TGTGCCAGCAGCTTGTCACAAGACGAGCAGTACTTC. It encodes CASSLSQDEQYF.

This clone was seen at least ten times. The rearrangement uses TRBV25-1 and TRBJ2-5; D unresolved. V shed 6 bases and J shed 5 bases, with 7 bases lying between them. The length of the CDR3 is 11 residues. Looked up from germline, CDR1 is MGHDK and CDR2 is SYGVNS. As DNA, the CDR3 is TGTGCCAGCAGCGCCTGGGAGACCCAGTACTTC. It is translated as CASSAWETQYF.

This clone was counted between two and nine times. CDR3 nucleotide sequence: TGCAGTGCCTTCCAACTAGCGGGACTTAGCACAGATACGCAGTATTTT. This encodes CSAFQLAGLSTDTQYF. The chain employs TRBV20-1 and TRBJ2-3; 10 bases match TRBD2. V was pared by 6 bases and J by 0 bases, with 9 bases of the junction left unmatched. The CDR3 runs to 16 residues. CDR1 DFQATT and CDR2 SNEGSKA come from the germline V gene (reference sequence).

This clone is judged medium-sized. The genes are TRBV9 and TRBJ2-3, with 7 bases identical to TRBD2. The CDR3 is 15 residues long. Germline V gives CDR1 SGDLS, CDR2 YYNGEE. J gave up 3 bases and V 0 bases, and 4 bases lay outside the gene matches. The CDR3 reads CASSVDPSGTDTQYF. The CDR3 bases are TGTGCCAGCAGCGTAGACCCTAGCGGAACAGATACGCAGTATTTT.

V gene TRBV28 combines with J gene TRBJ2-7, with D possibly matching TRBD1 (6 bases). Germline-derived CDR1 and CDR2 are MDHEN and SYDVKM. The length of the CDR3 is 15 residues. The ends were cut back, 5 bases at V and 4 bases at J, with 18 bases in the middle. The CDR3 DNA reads TGTGCCAGCAGTATCCCCGGACAGTGGAGATACGAGCAGTACTTC. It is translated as CASSIPGQWRYEQYF. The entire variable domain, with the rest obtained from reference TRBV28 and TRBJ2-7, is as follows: DVKVTQSSRYLVKRTGEKVFLECVQDMDHENMFWYRQDPGLGLRLIYFSYDVKMKEKGDIPEGYSVSREKKERFSLILESASTNQTSMYLCASSIPGQWRYEQYFGPGTRLTVT.

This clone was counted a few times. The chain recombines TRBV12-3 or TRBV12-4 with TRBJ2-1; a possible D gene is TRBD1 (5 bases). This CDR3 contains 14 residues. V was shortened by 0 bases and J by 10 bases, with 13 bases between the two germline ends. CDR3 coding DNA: TGTGCCAGCAGTTTAGCGCAATATGGGGCCGAGCAGTTCTTC. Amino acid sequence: CASSLAQYGAEQFF.

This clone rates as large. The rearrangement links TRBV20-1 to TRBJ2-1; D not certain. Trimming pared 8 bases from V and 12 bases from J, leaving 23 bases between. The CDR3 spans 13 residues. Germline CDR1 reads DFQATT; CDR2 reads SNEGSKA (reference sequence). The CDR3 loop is CSQTSWGFVGQFF. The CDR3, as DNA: TGCAGTCAAACTTCATGGGGTTTTGTGGGGCAGTTCTTC.

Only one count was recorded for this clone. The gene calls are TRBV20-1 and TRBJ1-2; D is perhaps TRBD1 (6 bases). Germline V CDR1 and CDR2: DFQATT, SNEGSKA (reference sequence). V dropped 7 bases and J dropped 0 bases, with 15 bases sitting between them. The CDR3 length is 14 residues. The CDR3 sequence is CSVDSQGANYGYTF. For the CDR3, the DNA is TGCAGTGTGGACAGCCAGGGCGCTAACTATGGCTACACCTTC.

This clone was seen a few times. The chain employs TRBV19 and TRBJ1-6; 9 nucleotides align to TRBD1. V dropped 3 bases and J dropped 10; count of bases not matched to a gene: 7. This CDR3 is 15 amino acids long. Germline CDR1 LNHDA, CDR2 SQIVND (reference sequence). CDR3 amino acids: CASSMANRGQSPLHF. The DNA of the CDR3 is TGTGCCAGTAGTATGGCTAACAGGGGGCAATCACCCCTCCACTTT.

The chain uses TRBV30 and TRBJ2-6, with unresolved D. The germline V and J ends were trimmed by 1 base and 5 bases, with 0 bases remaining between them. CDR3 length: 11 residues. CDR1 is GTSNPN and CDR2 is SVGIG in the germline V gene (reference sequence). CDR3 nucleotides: TGTGCCTGGAGTGGGGCCAACGTCCTGACTTTC. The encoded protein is CAWSGANVLTF.

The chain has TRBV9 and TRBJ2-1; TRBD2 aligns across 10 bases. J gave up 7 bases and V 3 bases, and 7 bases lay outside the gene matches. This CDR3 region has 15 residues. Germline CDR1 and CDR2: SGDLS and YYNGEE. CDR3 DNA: TGTGCCAGCAGCGCAACTAGCGGGGTGTGGAATGAGCAGTTCTTC. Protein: CASSATSGVWNEQFF.

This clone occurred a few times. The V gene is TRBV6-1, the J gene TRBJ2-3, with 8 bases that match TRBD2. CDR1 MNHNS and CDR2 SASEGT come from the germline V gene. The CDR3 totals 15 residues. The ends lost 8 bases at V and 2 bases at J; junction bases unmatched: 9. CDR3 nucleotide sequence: TGTGCCAGCGGCCGGGGAGCGGGGGTCACAGATACGCAGTATTTT. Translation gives CASGRGAGVTDTQYF.

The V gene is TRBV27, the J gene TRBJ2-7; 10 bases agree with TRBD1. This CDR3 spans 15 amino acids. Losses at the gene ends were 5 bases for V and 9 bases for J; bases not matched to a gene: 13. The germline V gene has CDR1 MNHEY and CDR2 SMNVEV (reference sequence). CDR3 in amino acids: CASSHSRTGGWRQYF. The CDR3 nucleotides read TGTGCCAGCAGTCACTCCCGGACAGGGGGATGGCGGCAGTACTTC.

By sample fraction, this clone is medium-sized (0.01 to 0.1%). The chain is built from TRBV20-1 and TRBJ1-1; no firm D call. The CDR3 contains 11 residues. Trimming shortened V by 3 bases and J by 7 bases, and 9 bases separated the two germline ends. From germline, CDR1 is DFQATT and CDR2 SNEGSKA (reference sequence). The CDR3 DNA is TGCAGTGCTAGCCCCCGGGTTGAAGCTTTCTTT. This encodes CSASPRVEAFF.

The DNA for the CDR3 is TGCAGTGCTAAGGACATCCTCCGGGACACTGAAGCTTTCTTT. Residues: CSAKDILRDTEAFF. The chain has TRBV20-1 and TRBJ1-1; TRBD1 is a possible D gene (5 bases). CDR3 size: 14 residues. V was cut by 4 bases and J by 3 bases, with 15 bases left in between. Per germline, CDR1 DFQATT and CDR2 SNEGSKA (reference sequence).

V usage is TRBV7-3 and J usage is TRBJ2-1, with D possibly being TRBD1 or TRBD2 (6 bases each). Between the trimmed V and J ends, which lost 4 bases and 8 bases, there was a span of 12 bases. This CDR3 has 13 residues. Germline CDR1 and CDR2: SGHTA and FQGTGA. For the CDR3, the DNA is TGTGCCAGCAGCTCCCTCGGGGGCGATGAGCAGTTCTTC. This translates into CASSSLGGDEQFF. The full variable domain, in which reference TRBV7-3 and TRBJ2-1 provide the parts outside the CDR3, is GAGVSQTPSNKVTEKGKYVELRCDPISGHTALYWYRQSLGQGPEFLIYFQGTGAADDSGLPNDRFFAVRPEGSVSTLKIQRTERGDSAVYLCASSSLGGDEQFFGPGTRLTVL.

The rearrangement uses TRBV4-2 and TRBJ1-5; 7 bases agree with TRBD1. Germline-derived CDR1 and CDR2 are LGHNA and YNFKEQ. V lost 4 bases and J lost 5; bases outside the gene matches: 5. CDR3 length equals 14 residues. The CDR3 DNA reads TGTGCCAGCAGCCTACAGGGGTCGGATCAGCCCCAGCATTTT. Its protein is CASSLQGSDQPQHF.

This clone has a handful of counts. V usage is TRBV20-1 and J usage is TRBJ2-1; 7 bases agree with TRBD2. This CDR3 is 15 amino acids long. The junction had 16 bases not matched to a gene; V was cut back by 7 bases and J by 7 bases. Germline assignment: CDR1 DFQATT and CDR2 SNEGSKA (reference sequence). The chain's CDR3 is CSVPRLRTRTNEQFF. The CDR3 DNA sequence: TGCAGTGTTCCACGCCTGCGGACTAGGACAAATGAGCAGTTCTTC.